This entry concerns a single T cell receptor (beta chain). The sample is drawn from a study of T cell changes during pregnancy in multiple sclerosis. TCRdb keeps only in-frame clones here, not all; method: immunoSEQ multiplex PCR. The table has under 45,000 clones, around 90% seen once. The V and J ends lost 6 bases and 4 bases respectively, with 9 bases between them. Looked up from germline, CDR1 is MNHNS and CDR2 is SASEGT. The CDR3 is 13 amino acids. The clonotype was recovered from a female donor with multiple sclerosis, enrolled in a pregnancy study. The input for sequencing was CD4+ T cells from peripheral blood mononuclear cells, taken in the first trimester of pregnancy. The chain links TRBV6-1 to TRBJ2-2; no definite D call. The DNA for the CDR3 is TGTGCCAGCAGCCCCATCGGCACCGGGGAGCTGTTTTTT. This translates into CASSPIGTGELFF.